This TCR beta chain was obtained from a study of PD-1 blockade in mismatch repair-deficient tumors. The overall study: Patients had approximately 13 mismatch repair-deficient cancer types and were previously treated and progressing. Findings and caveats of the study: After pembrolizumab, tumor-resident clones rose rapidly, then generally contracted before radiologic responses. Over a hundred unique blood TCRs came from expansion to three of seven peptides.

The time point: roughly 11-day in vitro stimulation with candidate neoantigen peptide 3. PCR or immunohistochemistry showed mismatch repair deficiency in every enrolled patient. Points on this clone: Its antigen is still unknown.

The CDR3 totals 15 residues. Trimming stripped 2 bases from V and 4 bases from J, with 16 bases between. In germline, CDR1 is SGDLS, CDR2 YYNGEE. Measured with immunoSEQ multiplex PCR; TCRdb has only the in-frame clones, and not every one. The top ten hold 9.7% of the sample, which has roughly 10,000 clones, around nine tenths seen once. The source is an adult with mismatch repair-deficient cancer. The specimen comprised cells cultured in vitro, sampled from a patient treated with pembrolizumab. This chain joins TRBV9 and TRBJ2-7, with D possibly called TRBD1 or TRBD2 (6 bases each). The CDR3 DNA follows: TGTGCCAGCAGCGTTTCGTCGGGGGCCGGGTACGAGCAGTACTTC. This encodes CASSVSSGAGYEQYF.